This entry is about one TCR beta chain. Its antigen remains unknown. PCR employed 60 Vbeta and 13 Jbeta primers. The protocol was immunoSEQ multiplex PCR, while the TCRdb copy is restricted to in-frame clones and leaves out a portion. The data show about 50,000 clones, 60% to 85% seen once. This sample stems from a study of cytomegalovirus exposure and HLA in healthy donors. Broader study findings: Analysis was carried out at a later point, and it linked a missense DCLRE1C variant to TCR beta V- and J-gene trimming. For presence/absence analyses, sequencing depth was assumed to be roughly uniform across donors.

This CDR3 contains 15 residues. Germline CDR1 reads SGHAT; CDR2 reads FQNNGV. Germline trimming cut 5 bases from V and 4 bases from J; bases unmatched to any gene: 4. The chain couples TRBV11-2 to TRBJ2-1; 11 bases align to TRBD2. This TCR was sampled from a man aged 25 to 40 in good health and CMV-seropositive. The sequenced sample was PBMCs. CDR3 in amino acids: CASSRTSGGYNEQFF. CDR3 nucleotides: TGTGCCAGCAGCCGCACTAGCGGGGGATACAATGAGCAGTTCTTC.